These 26 T cell receptor beta chains came from one sample sequenced in a study of T cell responses to AZD1222 COVID-19 vaccine. Sequencing was performed with immunoSEQ multiplex PCR; in TCRdb, only in-frame clones are kept and a portion is missing. Here the sample spans 180,000 or so clones, 93% being singletons. Specimen: peripheral blood, collected on day 0 of AZD1222 vaccination. The receptor set was obtained from an adult in good health.

The genes are TRBV5-6 and TRBJ1-4; D is uncertain. Looked up from germline, CDR1 is SGHDT and CDR2 is YYEEEE. Trimming removed 4 bases from V and 0 bases from J, with 22 bases in between. The CDR3 runs 19 residues. CDR3 amino acids: CASSRMKTGKLATNEKLFF. The DNA of the CDR3 is TGTGCCAGCAGCAGAATGAAGACGGGGAAGCTTGCAACTAATGAAAAACTGTTTTTT.

The V and J genes are TRBV6-1 and TRBJ1-5; 7 nucleotides align to TRBD1. V shed 2 bases and J 4 bases; nucleotides not matched to a gene: 5. Per the germline V gene, CDR1 is MNHNS and CDR2 is SASEGT. The CDR3 has 15 amino acids. The CDR3 region has the DNA TGTGCCAGCAGTGAATTCCCCAGGGGGAATCAGCCCCAGCATTTT. As protein: CASSEFPRGNQPQHF.

The V gene is TRBV5-6, the J gene TRBJ2-1; TRBD1 matches 7 bases. Germline V gene lookup returns CDR1 SGHDT and CDR2 YYEEEE. This CDR3 is built from 18 residues. The junction had 12 bases not matched to a gene; V was cut back by 3 bases and J by 0 bases. The CDR3 spells CASSYPGQSQRSYNEQFF. The CDR3 nucleotides are TGTGCCAGCAGCTACCCGGGACAGTCCCAACGCTCCTACAATGAGCAGTTCTTC.

This clone was seen a single time. V is TRBV7-6 and J is TRBJ1-5; D is ambiguous. Trimming took off 1 base at V and 4 bases at J, with 11 bases between the two ends. The CDR3 covers 15 residues. From germline, CDR1 is SGHVS and CDR2 FNYEAQ. CDR3 coding DNA: TGTGCCAGCAGCTTAGGCGGTCCTGAAAATCAGCCCCAGCATTTT. Translated: CASSLGGPENQPQHF.

The rearrangement uses TRBV7-9 and TRBJ1-2; D is undetermined. The germline CDR1 and CDR2 sequences are SEHNR and FQNEAQ (reference sequence). The V and J ends lost 1 base and 0 bases respectively, with 6 bases between them. The CDR3 is 14 amino acids. CDR3 sequence (DNA): TGTGCCAGCAGCTTAGGAGGGTCTAACTATGGCTACACCTTC. Translated, it gives CASSLGGSNYGYTF.

The rearrangement joins TRBV6-1 to TRBJ1-1, with no clear D. Per the germline V gene, CDR1 is MNHNS and CDR2 is SASEGT. V shed 1 base and J shed 5 bases, with 8 bases lying between them. This CDR3 is 13 amino acids long. The CDR3 region is CASSEGRQTEAFF. CDR3 nucleotide sequence: TGTGCCAGCAGTGAAGGTAGACAAACTGAAGCTTTCTTT.

The chain recombines TRBV10-3 with TRBJ1-5, with D unresolved. In germline, CDR1 is ENHRY, CDR2 SYGVKD. V lost 3 bases and J lost 7, with 13 bases in between. The CDR3 is 14 residues long. CDR3 in amino acids: CAISDGVLGQPQHF. CDR3 DNA sequence: TGTGCCATCAGTGATGGGGTTCTAGGGCAGCCCCAGCATTTT.

V gene TRBV18 combines with J gene TRBJ1-1; a weak D match, TRBD1 (5 bases). The CDR3 totals 16 residues. V was cut by 3 bases and J by 5 bases, with 19 bases left in between. The V gene's germline CDR1 is KGHSH and CDR2 LQKENI. Written as DNA, the CDR3 is TGTGCCAGCTCACCGCAAGCAGCGGGGGAGGGGACTGAAGCTTTCTTT. Translated: CASSPQAAGEGTEAFF. Supplemented by reference TRBV18 and TRBJ1-1, the full variable domain reads NAGVMQNPRHLVRRRGQEARLRCSPMKGHSHVYWYRQLPEEGLKFMVYLQKENIIDESGMPKERFSAEFPKEGPSILRIQQVVRGDSAAYFCASSPQAAGEGTEAFFGQGTRLTVV.

The V and J genes are TRBV14 and TRBJ1-3; possible D gene TRBD1, 5 bases. Germline V gene sequence: CDR1 SGHDN, CDR2 FVKESK. This CDR3 comprises 16 residues. With 6 bases removed from V and 4 bases from J, the gap between germline ends came to 19 bases. The CDR3 region is CASSRPAGTRGNTIYF. The DNA for the CDR3 is TGTGCCAGCAGTCGACCAGCCGGGACTAGGGGAAACACCATATATTTT.

This chain connects TRBV11-2 to TRBJ1-5; 11 bases agree with TRBD1. The germline CDR1 and CDR2 sequences are SGHAT and FQNNGV. V lost 3 bases, J lost 4 bases, and 2 bases stayed unmatched. The CDR3 length is 15 residues. The CDR3 region has the DNA TGTGCCAGCAGCTTTGGACAGGGGGCGAATCAGCCCCAGCATTTT. This translates into CASSFGQGANQPQHF.

V gene TRBV7-9 combines with J gene TRBJ2-3; no clear D gene. Germline lookup yields CDR1 SEHNR and CDR2 FQNEAQ (reference sequence). The CDR3 covers 15 residues. Trimming took off 4 bases at V and 4 bases at J, with 15 bases between the two ends. The CDR3 loop is CASSSSNYLADTQYF. In DNA form, the CDR3 reads TGTGCCAGCAGCTCCTCGAACTACCTGGCAGATACGCAGTATTTT. The variable domain in full, completed from reference TRBV7-9 and TRBJ2-3, reads DTGVSQNPRHKITKRGQNVTFRCDPISEHNRLYWYRQTLGQGPEFLTYFQNEAQLEKSRLLSDRFSAERPKGSFSTLEIQRTEQGDSAMYLCASSSSNYLADTQYFGPGTRLTVL.

This clone appeared once. This chain links TRBV6-5 with TRBJ1-4; D gene uncertain. V was cut by 8 bases and J by 5 bases, with 15 bases left in between. The CDR3 totals 14 residues. Germline CDR1 is MNHEY and CDR2 is SVGAGI. The CDR3 nucleotides are TGTGCCAGCTGGACCTTGAGGCGGAATGAAAAACTGTTTTTT. It codes for CASWTLRRNEKLFF.

This chain uses TRBV10-2 with TRBJ1-1, with unresolved D. The CDR3 is made up of 14 amino acids. The germline V and J ends were trimmed by 0 bases and 6 bases, with 11 bases remaining between them. Per the germline V gene, CDR1 is WSHSY and CDR2 is SAAADI. As DNA, the CDR3 is TGCGCCAGCAGTGAGTCCAAAGGTGCCGCTGAAGCTTTCTTT. Translated: CASSESKGAAEAFF.

The chain employs TRBV6-5 and TRBJ1-5, with TRBD1 matching 7 bases. V lost 8 bases to trimming and J lost 5 bases; unmatched junction nucleotides: 12. Germline CDR1 reads MNHEY; CDR2 reads SVGAGI. The CDR3 loop spans 15 amino acids. The CDR3 nucleotides are TGTGCCAGCCGGCAAGGACAGGTGTGGGATCAGCCCCAGCATTTT. It translates to CASRQGQVWDQPQHF.

The CDR3 region has the DNA TGCGCCAGCAGCATCTGGGACAGCCGCTCCTATAATTCACCCCTCCACTTT. It translates to CASSIWDSRSYNSPLHF. The chain combines TRBV5-1 with TRBJ1-6, with 7 bases matching TRBD1. V lost 4 bases, J lost 0 bases, and 7 bases stayed unmatched. This CDR3 spans 17 amino acids. Per germline, CDR1 SGHRS and CDR2 YFSETQ.

This chain connects TRBV12-3 or TRBV12-4 to TRBJ2-1; D remains ambiguous. There are 12 residues in the CDR3. Trimming cost V 5 bases and J 12 bases, with 14 bases left between them. DNA for the CDR3: TGTGCCAGCAGTCCCCGCGACTTTGGGCAGTTCTTC. Translation: CASSPRDFGQFF.

The V gene is TRBV10-1, the J gene TRBJ1-4; 9 positions match TRBD1. The trim removed 4 bases at V and 8 bases at J, leaving 17 bases unmatched. The CDR3 runs to 18 residues. CDR1 WNHNN and CDR2 SYGVQD come from the germline V gene (reference sequence). CDR3 DNA sequence: TGCGCCAGCAGTGGAAGGTCGTCGAAGGGACAGGGCGGAGAAAAACTGTTTTTT. Translation gives CASSGRSSKGQGGEKLFF.

The CDR3: CASRIEVYGYTF. The CDR3 DNA reads TGTGCCAGCAGGATCGAGGTCTATGGCTACACCTTC. The rearrangement uses TRBV6-4 and TRBJ1-2; no firm D call. The CDR3 is 12 amino acids. Trimming stripped 6 bases from V and 4 bases from J, with 9 bases between. The germline V gene encodes CDR1 MRHNA and CDR2 SNTAGT.

The table lists this clone with a count of one. The chain uses TRBV3-1 (or the pseudogene TRBV3-2) and TRBJ2-7; 7 bases fit TRBD2. CDR3 length: 12 amino acids. Germline V CDR1 and CDR2: LGHDT, YNNKEL (reference sequence). With V trimmed by 8 bases and J by 1 base, 2 bases remained unmatched. The CDR3 here is CASSGGSYEQYF. For the CDR3, the DNA is TGTGCCAGCTCGGGGGGATCCTACGAGCAGTACTTC.

This clone was seen once. The chain joins TRBV19 to TRBJ1-5; perhaps TRBD1 as D (5 bases). The CDR3 length is 15 residues. Trimming took off 5 bases at V and 6 bases at J, with 17 bases between the two ends. The V gene's germline CDR1 is LNHDA and CDR2 SQIVND (reference sequence). The chain's CDR3 is CASSFLRDRSQPQHF. CDR3 nucleotides: TGTGCCAGTAGTTTTTTGCGGGACCGCAGTCAGCCCCAGCATTTT.

The rearrangement links TRBV5-6 to TRBJ2-7; D might be TRBD1 or TRBD2, each matching 5 bases. The CDR3 sequence is 14 residues long. The germline CDR1 and CDR2 sequences are SGHDT and YYEEEE. Trimming removed 4 bases from V and 4 bases from J, with 15 bases in between. CDR3 nucleotide sequence: TGTGCCAGCAGCCCCGGGACCACAGAGTACGAGCAGTACTTC. Translating it yields CASSPGTTEYEQYF.

The genes are TRBV5-1 and TRBJ1-1, with D possibly being TRBD1 (6 bases). CDR1 is SGHRS and CDR2 is YFSETQ in the germline V gene. Trimming took 6 bases from V and 0 from J, leaving 15 bases between them. This CDR3 has 15 amino acids. This chain's CDR3 is CASKAMGGLNTEAFF. The CDR3 coding sequence is TGCGCCAGCAAAGCAATGGGGGGGCTGAACACTGAAGCTTTCTTT.

The chain is built from TRBV7-9 and TRBJ1-1; the D is unclear. Per the germline V gene, CDR1 is SEHNR and CDR2 is FQNEAQ (reference sequence). CDR3 size: 14 residues. V lost 5 bases and J 3 bases, leaving 13 bases between the germline ends. The CDR3 region is CASSRRSADTEAFF. Here the CDR3 DNA reads TGTGCCAGCAGCCGAAGGAGTGCGGACACTGAAGCTTTCTTT.

This sequence joins TRBV19 and TRBJ1-6; no reliable D call. Germline V CDR1 and CDR2: LNHDA, SQIVND (reference sequence). V shed 0 bases and J shed 7 bases, with 13 bases lying between them. The CDR3 is 16 residues long. CDR3 residues: CASSIEGGRANSPLHF. The CDR3 DNA is TGTGCCAGTAGTATAGAGGGAGGACGGGCCAATTCACCCCTCCACTTT.

V is TRBV6-1 and J is TRBJ2-1, with 10 nucleotides matching TRBD2. This CDR3 contains 17 residues. J lost 5 bases, V lost 3 bases, and 10 bases had no gene match. Germline CDR1 reads MNHNS; CDR2 reads SASEGT. The CDR3 loop reads CASSDHFLAGANNEQFF. CDR3 DNA: TGTGCCAGCAGTGACCATTTTCTAGCGGGGGCCAACAATGAGCAGTTCTTC.

The chain carries TRBV5-4 and TRBJ2-2; 7 nucleotides agree with TRBD1. The CDR3 has 15 residues. The V and J ends lost 5 bases and 0 bases, in that order; junction bases with no gene match: 4. Per germline, CDR1 SGHNT and CDR2 YYREEE (reference sequence). The CDR3 loop is CASRKGQANTGELFF. CDR3 coding DNA: TGTGCCAGCAGGAAAGGACAGGCGAACACCGGGGAGCTGTTTTTT. Complete variable domain (other parts from reference TRBV5-4 and TRBJ2-2): ETGVTQSPTHLIKTRGQQVTLRCSSQSGHNTVSWYQQALGQGPQFIFQYYREEENGRGNFPPRFSGLQFPNYSSELNVNALELDDSALYLCASRKGQANTGELFFGEGSRLTVL.